This entry lists 6 T cell receptor beta chains sequenced from one sample in a study of blood T cell repertoires in COVID-19. Clones were sequenced by immunoSEQ multiplex PCR, and TCRdb holds only the in-frame ones, with some missing. The sample carries a few hundred thousand clones, approximately 83% recorded once. Sequencing was carried out using peripheral blood. Receptors originate from a young woman who had recovered from COVID-19.

The rearrangement joins TRBV18 to TRBJ2-7, with 7 bases identical to TRBD1. CDR3 length: 14 amino acids. Germline V lookup: CDR1 KGHSH, CDR2 LQKENI. Trimming removed 2 bases from V and 5 bases from J; junction bases left unmatched: 6. The CDR3 spells CASSPLTGENEQYF. CDR3 nucleotide sequence: TGTGCCAGCTCACCATTAACAGGGGAAAACGAGCAGTACTTC.

The V gene is TRBV27, the J gene TRBJ2-5, with 10 positions matching TRBD2. This CDR3 comprises 19 residues. Germline values: CDR1 MNHEY, CDR2 SMNVEV (reference sequence). With V trimmed by 6 bases and J by 1 base, 17 bases remained unmatched. The CDR3 DNA sequence: TGTGCCAGCAGCAAATTCTGGTCGGAACTAGCGGGACGCCAAGAGACCCAGTACTTC. This codes for CASSKFWSELAGRQETQYF.

The rearrangement joins TRBV5-1 to TRBJ2-7; TRBD2 matches 10 bases. The CDR3 is 16 amino acids. CDR1 is SGHRS and CDR2 is YFSETQ in the germline V gene. The junction had 3 bases not matched to a gene; V was cut back by 0 bases and J by 0 bases. CDR3 protein: CASSLVSSGSSYEQYF. For the CDR3, the DNA is TGCGCCAGCAGCTTGGTATCTAGCGGGAGCTCCTACGAGCAGTACTTC.

The chain has TRBV27 and TRBJ1-2, with TRBD1 as a possible D gene (5 bases). Deletions cut 6 bases from V and 7 bases from J, with 18 bases between. The germline CDR1 and CDR2 sequences are MNHEY and SMNVEV (reference sequence). This CDR3 region has 14 residues. This CDR3 is CASRPPGGRRGYTF. The CDR3 nucleotides read TGTGCCAGCAGGCCACCGGGGGGAAGACGTGGCTACACCTTC.

This clone was found a few times. The chain recombines TRBV4-2 with TRBJ2-3, with D unresolved. The ends were cut back, 0 bases at V and 0 bases at J, with 10 bases in the middle. From germline, CDR1 is LGHNA and CDR2 YNFKEQ. The CDR3 sequence is 16 residues long. CDR3 in amino acids: CASSQDWAASTDTQYF. The CDR3 nucleotides read TGTGCCAGCAGCCAAGATTGGGCCGCTAGCACAGATACGCAGTATTTT.

This clone was detected once. The chain has TRBV5-5 and TRBJ2-7; 11 bases are shared with TRBD2. This CDR3 comprises 16 residues. CDR1 and CDR2 from the germline V gene are SGHKS and YYEKEE (reference sequence). The V gene end was trimmed by 2 bases and the J gene end by 2 bases; junction bases not matched to a gene: 6. Here the CDR3 reads CASSFPLAGGPYEQYF. In nucleotides, the CDR3 is TGTGCCAGCAGCTTTCCGCTAGCGGGGGGTCCCTACGAGCAGTACTTC.